Detailed here is one T cell receptor (beta chain). The data were produced by immunoSEQ multiplex PCR, yet TCRdb's version contains in-frame clones alone and is incomplete. In the table there are under 200,000 clones, 91% of which are singletons. These data are taken from a study of control samples from healthy donors and cancer patients. The V and J ends lost 1 base and 0 bases respectively, with 5 bases between them. This CDR3 spans 14 amino acids. CDR1 and CDR2 from the germline V gene are SEHNR and FQNEAQ (reference sequence). This chain uses TRBV7-9 with TRBJ2-3; D not certain. The TCR originated in a woman aged 25 to 39 in good health. The sequenced material came from blood. This CDR3 reads CASSLETSTDTQYF. CDR3 sequence (DNA): TGTGCCAGCAGCTTAGAGACTAGCACAGATACGCAGTATTTT.